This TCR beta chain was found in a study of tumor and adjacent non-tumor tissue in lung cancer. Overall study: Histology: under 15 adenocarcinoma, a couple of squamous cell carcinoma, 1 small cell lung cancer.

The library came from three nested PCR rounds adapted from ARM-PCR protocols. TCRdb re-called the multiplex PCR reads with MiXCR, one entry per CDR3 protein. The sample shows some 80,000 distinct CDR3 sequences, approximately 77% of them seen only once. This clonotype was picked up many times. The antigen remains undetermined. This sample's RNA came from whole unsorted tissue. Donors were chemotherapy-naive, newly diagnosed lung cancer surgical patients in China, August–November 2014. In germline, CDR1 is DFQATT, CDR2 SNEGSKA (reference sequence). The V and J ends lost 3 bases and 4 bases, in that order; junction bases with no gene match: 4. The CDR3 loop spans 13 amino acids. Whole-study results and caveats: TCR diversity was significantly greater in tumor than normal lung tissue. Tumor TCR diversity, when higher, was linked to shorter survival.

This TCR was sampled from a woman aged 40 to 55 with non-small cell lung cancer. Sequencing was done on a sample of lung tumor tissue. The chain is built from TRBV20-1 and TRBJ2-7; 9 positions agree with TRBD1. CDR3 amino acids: CSARGQGGYEQYF. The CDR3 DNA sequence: TGCAGTGCTAGGGGACAGGGCGGGTACGAGCAGTACTTC.